The 23 T cell receptor beta chains in this list originate from one sample, sequenced in a study of T-cell memory formation after mild COVID-19. TCRdb reprocessed the 5' RACE reads via MiXCR and lists one record per CDR3 protein. Of fewer than 450,000 distinct CDR3 sequences listed, around 24% are singletons. Sequencing was performed on PBMCs or a T cell subset sorted from them (not recorded which). All receptors derive from an adult woman who had mild COVID-19 (a few samples of this study predate the infection). Cell type and time point are not known.

V gene TRBV4-1 combines with J gene TRBJ1-4, with D possibly matching TRBD1 (5 bases). V gave up 0 bases and J gave up 5 bases, with 16 bases separating them. Germline V gene data show CDR1 as MGHRA and CDR2 as YSYEKL. The CDR3 length is 17 residues. CDR3 nucleotide sequence: TGCGCCAGCAGCCAAGATGCAGCGGGGTGGGACAATGAAAAACTGTTTTTT. It encodes CASSQDAAGWDNEKLFF.

This chain links TRBV2 with TRBJ2-7; D remains ambiguous. The V end was cut by 0 bases, the J end by 6 bases, with 9 bases between. There are 13 residues in the CDR3. Germline CDR1 and CDR2: SNHLY and FYNNEI. For the CDR3, the DNA is TGTGCCAGCAGTGAAGCGGCCGCTCTCGAGCAGTACTTC. Protein sequence: CASSEAAALEQYF.

This clonotype was seen a handful of times. This could be a read error, since a much larger clone is one nucleotide away. Written as DNA, the CDR3 is TGTGCCAGCAGTTTACAGAGGAACACTGAAGCTTTCTTT. This encodes CASSLQRNTEAFF. The chain joins TRBV12-3 or TRBV12-4 to TRBJ1-1; D is unclear. CDR3 length: 13 residues. V was pared by 2 bases and J by 1 base, with 5 bases between.

The table lists this clonotype with many counts. The V call is TRBV7-8, the J call TRBJ2-1; TRBD2 matches at 7 bases. CDR1 and CDR2 from the germline V gene are SGHVS and FQNEAQ. The junction had 3 bases not matched to a gene; V was cut back by 1 base and J by 3 bases. CDR3 length: 15 amino acids. This CDR3 reads CASSLDLAGYNEQFF. CDR3 coding DNA: TGTGCCAGCAGCTTAGACTTAGCGGGCTACAATGAGCAGTTCTTC.

This clonotype was detected only a few times. The CDR3 loop reads CASSPKQGWKELFF. For the CDR3, the DNA is TGTGCCAGCAGCCCTAAACAGGGGTGGAAGGAACTGTTTTTT. This chain joins TRBV7-2 and TRBJ1-4; 7 positions match TRBD1. V shed 5 bases and J 12 bases; nucleotides not matched to a gene: 12. The germline CDR1 and CDR2 sequences are SGHTA and FQGNSA. This CDR3 contains 14 residues.

This clonotype was found a few times. The rearrangement joins TRBV2 to TRBJ1-1; 7 bases fit TRBD1. The CDR3 contains 14 residues. V lost 6 bases to trimming and J lost 4 bases; unmatched junction nucleotides: 8. From germline, CDR1 is SNHLY and CDR2 FYNNEI. Here the CDR3 DNA reads TGTGCCAGCAGACGACAGGGACAATCCACTGAAGCTTTCTTT. Residues: CASRRQGQSTEAFF. The full variable domain, completed using reference TRBV2 and TRBJ1-1, is EPEVTQTPSHQVTQMGQEVILRCVPISNHLYFYWYRQILGQKVEFLVSFYNNEISEKSEIFDDQFSVERPDGSNFTLKIRSTKLEDSAMYFCASRRQGQSTEAFFGQGTRLTVV.

This chain links TRBV12-3 or TRBV12-4 with TRBJ1-5; 9 nucleotides match TRBD1. CDR3 length: 18 residues. V lost 4 bases and J lost 0; bases outside the gene matches: 10. CDR3 bases: TGTGCCAGCAGTTCGAGGGGACAGGGTAGGGATAGCAATCAGCCCCAGCATTTT. Its translation is CASSSRGQGRDSNQPQHF.

This clonotype turned up a few times. The chain combines TRBV4-1 with TRBJ1-1; tentative D call: TRBD1 (5 bases). CDR3 length: 14 residues. CDR1 MGHRA and CDR2 YSYEKL come from the germline V gene. Trimming shortened V by 4 bases and J by 3 bases, and 12 bases separated the two germline ends. CDR3 DNA: TGCGCCAGCAGCCTGACAGTTGTGGACACTGAAGCTTTCTTT. As protein: CASSLTVVDTEAFF.

There are a few counts of this clonotype. The rearrangement links TRBV12-3 or TRBV12-4 to TRBJ2-1; D call uncertain. CDR3 length: 13 residues. Trimming removed 7 bases from V and 1 base from J, with 8 bases in between. The CDR3 loop reads CASIWLSYNEQFF. In DNA form, the CDR3 reads TGTGCCAGCATCTGGTTGTCCTACAATGAGCAGTTCTTC.

This clonotype was recorded at least ten times. The rearrangement joins TRBV9 to TRBJ2-5, with TRBD1 identical over 7 bases. CDR1 is SGDLS and CDR2 is YYNGEE in the germline V gene. This CDR3 is 12 amino acids long. V dropped 6 bases and J dropped 5; count of bases not matched to a gene: 4. The CDR3 region has the DNA TGTGCCAGCAAAGGGGGCGGGGAGACCCAGTACTTC. This codes for CASKGGGETQYF.

The J gene is TRBJ1-1, the V gene TRBV7-9; unclear D gene. This CDR3 is built from 14 residues. Trimming left V 1 base short and J 3 bases short, with 9 bases between. The germline V gene encodes CDR1 SEHNR and CDR2 FQNEAQ (reference sequence). The DNA for the CDR3 is TGTGCCAGCAGCTTAGGATTTCGTGACACTGAAGCTTTCTTT. Translating it yields CASSLGFRDTEAFF.

The chain uses TRBV10-3 and TRBJ1-1; possibly TRBD1 for D (5 bases). The V end lost 8 bases, the J end lost 3 bases, and 13 bases lay between the germline ends. The CDR3 consists of 13 residues. The V gene's germline CDR1 is ENHRY and CDR2 SYGVKD. Here the CDR3 reads CAIASRADTEAFF. For the CDR3, the DNA is TGTGCCATCGCGAGCAGGGCCGACACTGAAGCTTTCTTT.

The chain carries TRBV2 and TRBJ1-1; a weak D match, TRBD1 (6 bases). Trimming pared 8 bases from V and 2 bases from J, leaving 21 bases between. Germline CDR1 SNHLY, CDR2 FYNNEI. The CDR3 has 16 amino acids. The DNA of the CDR3 is TGTGCCAGCTCGGGGGCGGGAGACAGGTTAAACACTGAAGCTTTCTTT. It translates to CASSGAGDRLNTEAFF.

This clonotype has more than one count but fewer than ten. The chain recombines TRBV5-1 with TRBJ1-4; no definite D call. This CDR3 region has 14 residues. The germline CDR1 and CDR2 sequences are SGHRS and YFSETQ. V was cut by 0 bases and J by 5 bases, with 8 bases left in between. CDR3 amino acids: CASSLVAGNEKLFF. Written as DNA, the CDR3 is TGCGCCAGCAGCTTGGTGGCCGGGAATGAAAAACTGTTTTTT.

V is TRBV5-1 and J is TRBJ1-4, with D possibly being TRBD1 (5 bases). The CDR3 covers 14 residues. V lost 4 bases to trimming and J lost 5 bases, with 12 bases between them. From germline, CDR1 is SGHRS and CDR2 YFSETQ. The CDR3 loop is CASSQLAGNEKLFF. CDR3 DNA sequence: TGCGCCAGCAGCCAGCTGGCAGGGAATGAAAAACTGTTTTTT. Complete variable domain (other parts from reference TRBV5-1 and TRBJ1-4): KAGVTQTPRYLIKTRGQQVTLSCSPISGHRSVSWYQQTPGQGLQFLFEYFSETQRNKGNFPGRFSGRQFSNSRSEMNVSTLELGDSALYLCASSQLAGNEKLFFGSGTQLSVL.

A few counts support this clonotype. V is TRBV30 and J is TRBJ2-1, with TRBD2 matching over 9 bases. Per the germline V gene, CDR1 is GTSNPN and CDR2 is SVGIG (reference sequence). There are 16 residues in the CDR3. V shed 0 bases and J 3 bases; nucleotides not matched to a gene: 6. DNA of the CDR3: TGTGCCTGGAGTGTACTGGGCGGGGGGGACTACAATGAGCAGTTCTTC. Protein product: CAWSVLGGGDYNEQFF.

This clonotype was detected only a few times. The chain carries TRBV29-1 and TRBJ1-2; D possibly corresponds to TRBD1 (5 bases). V was shortened by 0 bases and J by 8 bases, with 13 bases between the two germline ends. The CDR3 consists of 13 residues. Germline V gene sequence: CDR1 SQVTM, CDR2 ANQGSEA. CDR3 DNA sequence: TGCAGCGTTGAAGATGGACTCGGGGGAGGCTACACCTTC. Amino acid sequence: CSVEDGLGGGYTF.

This clonotype has more than one count but fewer than ten. The chain links TRBV7-2 to TRBJ1-6; D remains unclear. Per germline, CDR1 SGHTA and CDR2 FQGNSA. Trimming removed 5 bases from V and 4 bases from J, with 15 bases in between. This CDR3 comprises 16 residues. The CDR3 region has the DNA TGTGCCAGCAGCCTGGAGTACAACAGATATAATTCACCCCTCCACTTT. This encodes CASSLEYNRYNSPLHF.

This clonotype was detected ten times or more. V and J are TRBV20-1 and TRBJ2-3, with 10 positions matching TRBD2. V lost 6 bases and J lost 2; bases outside the gene matches: 11. Germline V CDR1 and CDR2: DFQATT, SNEGSKA (reference sequence). This CDR3 spans 16 amino acids. CDR3 in amino acids: CSAAGASGSATDTQYF. In DNA form, the CDR3 reads TGCAGTGCCGCCGGGGCTAGCGGGAGTGCCACAGATACGCAGTATTTT.

The chain uses TRBV20-1 and TRBJ1-5; tentatively, D is TRBD1 (6 bases). Germline CDR1 and CDR2: DFQATT and SNEGSKA (reference sequence). This CDR3 region has 15 residues. Trimming stripped 6 bases from V and 0 bases from J, with 15 bases between. The chain's CDR3 is CSAMGRGYSNQPQHF. DNA of the CDR3: TGCAGTGCCATGGGCAGGGGATATAGCAATCAGCCCCAGCATTTT.

This clonotype has more than one count but fewer than ten. CDR3 sequence (DNA): TGTGCCAGCAGCTCCAGGGGCGGAGTGGAAGCTTTCTTT. Its translation: CASSSRGGVEAFF. The gene calls are TRBV7-3 and TRBJ1-1; D might be TRBD1 (6 bases). In germline, CDR1 is SGHTA, CDR2 FQGTGA. This CDR3 region has 13 residues. V lost 4 bases to trimming and J lost 8 bases, with 14 bases between them.

The genes are TRBV12-3 or TRBV12-4 and TRBJ1-3; no reliable D call. The CDR3 has 13 amino acids. The ends were cut back, 6 bases at V and 4 bases at J, with 10 bases in the middle. CDR3 coding DNA: TGTGCCAGCAGCCTCACCCTGGGAAACACCATATATTTT. Translation: CASSLTLGNTIYF.

The chain joins TRBV24-1 to TRBJ2-7, with a possible D match to TRBD1 (5 bases). The V gene's germline CDR1 is KGHDR and CDR2 SFDVKD. The CDR3 is made up of 13 amino acids. V was cut by 0 bases and J by 6 bases, with 8 bases left in between. The CDR3 DNA follows: TGTGCCACCAGTGATTTGGCAGGGCCCGAGCAGTACTTC. Translating gives CATSDLAGPEQYF.